This T cell receptor beta chain was identified in a study of tumor T cells in aggressive B-cell lymphoma. Germline V gives CDR1 MNHNS, CDR2 SASEGT. Germline trimming cut 11 bases from V and 8 bases from J; bases unmatched to any gene: 11. CDR3 length: 13 residues. Assay: immunoSEQ multiplex PCR; the TCRdb copy retains only in-frame clones and omits some. The sample carries 2,000 to 2,500 clones, roughly four fifths recorded once. The chain couples TRBV6-1 to TRBJ2-2; 7 nucleotides agree with TRBD1. The sequence derives from an adult with diffuse large B cell lymphoma. The sequenced sample consisted of tumor tissue. This CDR3 is CAGALAGGGELFF. CDR3 nucleotides: TGTGCCGGTGCTTTGGCAGGGGGTGGGGAGCTGTTTTTT.